This T cell receptor (beta chain) was observed in a study of monozygotic twins with cystic fibrosis. At the level of the study: With about 15 PCR cycles, barcoded libraries came from around 2.9 micrograms of fragmented DNA. General study results and limits: V usage most resembled the co-twin in 13 of 16 pairs. Monozygotic CF twin pairs shared significantly more nucleotide-identical clonotypes than unrelated CF individuals did. Median Simpson clonality of approximately 0.0091 suggested naive T cells predominated.

This clone appeared once. Antigen: not known. The CDR3 sequence is 14 residues long. Trimming cost V 0 bases and J 2 bases, with 6 bases left between them. The V gene's germline CDR1 is KGHSH and CDR2 LQKENI. The table came from immunoSEQ multiplex PCR; TCRdb's copy has only in-frame clones and leaves some out. Counted here are about 7,500 clones, 94% occurring once; the ten biggest clones make up roughly 0.56%. This receptor was identified in a boy younger than 10 with cystic fibrosis. V is TRBV18 and J is TRBJ2-3; D is unclear. Sequencing used blood. In DNA form, the CDR3 reads TGTGCCAGCTCACCACCGGGGATCACAGATACGCAGTATTTT. Translated, it gives CASSPPGITDTQYF.